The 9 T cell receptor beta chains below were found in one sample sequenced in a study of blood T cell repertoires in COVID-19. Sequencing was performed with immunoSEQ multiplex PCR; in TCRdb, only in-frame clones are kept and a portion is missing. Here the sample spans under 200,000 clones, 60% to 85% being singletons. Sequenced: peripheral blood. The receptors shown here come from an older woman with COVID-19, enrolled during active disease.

The CDR3 protein is CASSLTRRGSGVNTGELFF. CDR3 DNA sequence: TGTGCCAGCAGTTTAACCCGCAGGGGAAGCGGAGTAAACACCGGGGAGCTGTTTTTT. The chain recombines TRBV28 with TRBJ2-2; D is possibly TRBD1 (6 bases). Trimming took off 2 bases at V and 2 bases at J, with 21 bases between the two ends. CDR1 MDHEN and CDR2 SYDVKM come from the germline V gene. The CDR3 totals 19 residues.

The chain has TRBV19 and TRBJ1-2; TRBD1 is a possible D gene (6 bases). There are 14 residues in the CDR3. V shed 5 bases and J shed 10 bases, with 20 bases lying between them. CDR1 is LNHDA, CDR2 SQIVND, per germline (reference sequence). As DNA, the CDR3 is TGTGCCAGTAGTCAACAGGCGGACAGAAGTGTCTACACCTTC. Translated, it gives CASSQQADRSVYTF.

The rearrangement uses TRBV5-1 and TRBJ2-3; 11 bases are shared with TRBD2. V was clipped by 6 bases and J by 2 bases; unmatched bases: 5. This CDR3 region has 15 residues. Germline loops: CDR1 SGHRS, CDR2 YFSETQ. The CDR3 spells CASTLAGAHTDTQYF. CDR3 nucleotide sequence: TGCGCCAGCACACTAGCGGGGGCCCACACAGATACGCAGTATTTT.

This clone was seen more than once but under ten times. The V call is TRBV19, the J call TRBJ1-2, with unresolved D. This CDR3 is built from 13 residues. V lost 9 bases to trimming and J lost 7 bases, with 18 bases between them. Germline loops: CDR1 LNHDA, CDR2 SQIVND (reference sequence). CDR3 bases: TGTGCCAGCTCCCCGTCCCCTACCGGTGGCTACACCTTC. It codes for CASSPSPTGGYTF.

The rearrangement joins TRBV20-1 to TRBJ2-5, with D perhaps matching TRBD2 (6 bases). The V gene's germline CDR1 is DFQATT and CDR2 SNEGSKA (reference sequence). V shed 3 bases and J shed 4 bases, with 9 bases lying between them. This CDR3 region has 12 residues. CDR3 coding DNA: TGCAGTGCTAGTGGAGGGCCAGAGACCCAGTACTTC. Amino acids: CSASGGPETQYF.

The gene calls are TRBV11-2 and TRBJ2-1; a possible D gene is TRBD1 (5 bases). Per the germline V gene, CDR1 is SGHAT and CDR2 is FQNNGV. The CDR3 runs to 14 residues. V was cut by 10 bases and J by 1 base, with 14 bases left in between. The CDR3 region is CATRKQDSYNEQFF. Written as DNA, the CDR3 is TGTGCCACCCGAAAACAGGATTCCTACAATGAGCAGTTCTTC. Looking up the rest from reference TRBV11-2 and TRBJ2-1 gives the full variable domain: EAGVAQSPRYKIIEKRQSVAFWCNPISGHATLYWYQQILGQGPKLLIQFQNNGVVDDSQLPKDRFSAERLKGVDSTLKIQPAKLEDSAVYLCATRKQDSYNEQFFGPGTRLTVL.

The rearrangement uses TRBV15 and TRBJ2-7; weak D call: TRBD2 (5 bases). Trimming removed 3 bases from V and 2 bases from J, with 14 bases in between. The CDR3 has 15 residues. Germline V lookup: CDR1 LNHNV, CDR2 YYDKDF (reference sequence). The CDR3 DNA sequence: TGTGCCACCAGCAGCGACGAGGGAGCCCCCTACGAGCAGTACTTC. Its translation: CATSSDEGAPYEQYF. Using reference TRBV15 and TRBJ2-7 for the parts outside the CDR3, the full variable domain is DAMVIQNPRYQVTQFGKPVTLSCSQTLNHNVMYWYQQKSSQAPKLLFHYYDKDFNNEADTPDNFQSRRPNTSFCFLDIRSPGLGDTAMYLCATSSDEGAPYEQYFGPGTRLTVT.

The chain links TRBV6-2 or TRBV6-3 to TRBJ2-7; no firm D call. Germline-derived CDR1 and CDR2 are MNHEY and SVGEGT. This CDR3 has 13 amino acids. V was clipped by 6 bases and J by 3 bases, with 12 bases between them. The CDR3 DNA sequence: TGTGCCAGCAGCCCATACGGAGACTACGAGCAGTACTTC. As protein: CASSPYGDYEQYF.

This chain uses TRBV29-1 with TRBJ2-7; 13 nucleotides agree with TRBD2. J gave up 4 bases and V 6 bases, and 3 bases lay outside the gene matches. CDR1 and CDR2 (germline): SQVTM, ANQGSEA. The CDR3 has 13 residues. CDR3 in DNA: TGCAGCGTACCGGGACTAGCGGGATACGAGCAGTACTTC. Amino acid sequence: CSVPGLAGYEQYF.